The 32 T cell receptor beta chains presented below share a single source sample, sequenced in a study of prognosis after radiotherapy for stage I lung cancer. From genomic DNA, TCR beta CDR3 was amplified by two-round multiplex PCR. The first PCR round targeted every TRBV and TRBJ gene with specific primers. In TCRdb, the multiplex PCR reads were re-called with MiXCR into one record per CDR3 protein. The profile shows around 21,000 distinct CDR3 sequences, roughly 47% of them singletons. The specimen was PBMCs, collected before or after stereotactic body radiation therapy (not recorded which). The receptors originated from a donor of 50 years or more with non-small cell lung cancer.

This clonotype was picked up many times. This CDR3 reads CASSNVGGTNEKLFF. CDR3 coding DNA: TGCGCCAGCAGTAACGTGGGGGGGACTAATGAAAAACTGTTTTTT. The chain carries TRBV5-1 and TRBJ1-4; D is perhaps TRBD1 (5 bases). This CDR3 is built from 15 residues. Trimming pared 5 bases from V and 2 bases from J, leaving 13 bases between. Germline V gene data show CDR1 as SGHRS and CDR2 as YFSETQ.

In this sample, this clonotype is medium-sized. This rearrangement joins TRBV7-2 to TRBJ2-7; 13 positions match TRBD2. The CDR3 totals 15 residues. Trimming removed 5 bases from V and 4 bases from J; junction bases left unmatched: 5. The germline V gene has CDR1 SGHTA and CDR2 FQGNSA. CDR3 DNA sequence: TGTGCCAGCAGCGAACTAGCGGGAGGGCCTTACGAGCAGTACTTC. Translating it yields CASSELAGGPYEQYF.

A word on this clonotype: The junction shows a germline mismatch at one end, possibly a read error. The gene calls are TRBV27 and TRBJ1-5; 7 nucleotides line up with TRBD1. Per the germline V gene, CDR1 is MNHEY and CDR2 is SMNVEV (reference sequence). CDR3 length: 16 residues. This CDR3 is CAISPFSSTGDQPQHF. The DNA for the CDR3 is TGTGCCATCAGTCCATTTTCGAGTACAGGGGATCAGCCCCAGCACTTT.

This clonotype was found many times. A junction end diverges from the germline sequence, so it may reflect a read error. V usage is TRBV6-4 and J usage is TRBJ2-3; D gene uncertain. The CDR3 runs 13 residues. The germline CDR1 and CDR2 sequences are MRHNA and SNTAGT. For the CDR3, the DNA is TGTGCCAGCAGTAACTCCCCCACAGATACGCAGTATTTT. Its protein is CASSNSPTDTQYF.

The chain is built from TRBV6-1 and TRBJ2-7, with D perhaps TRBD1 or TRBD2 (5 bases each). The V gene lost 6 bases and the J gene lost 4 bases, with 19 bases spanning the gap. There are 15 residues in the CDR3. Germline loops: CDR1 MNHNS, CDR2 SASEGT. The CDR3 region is CASREGLGPNYEQYF. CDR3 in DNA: TGTGCCAGCAGAGAGGGTTTGGGGCCAAATTACGAGCAGTACTTC.

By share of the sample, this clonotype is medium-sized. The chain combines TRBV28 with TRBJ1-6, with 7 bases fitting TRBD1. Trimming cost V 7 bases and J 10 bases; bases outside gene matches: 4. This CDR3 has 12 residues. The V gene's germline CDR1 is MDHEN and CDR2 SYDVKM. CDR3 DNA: TGTGCCAGCACTTCAGGGGGGTCACCCCTCCACTTT. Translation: CASTSGGSPLHF.

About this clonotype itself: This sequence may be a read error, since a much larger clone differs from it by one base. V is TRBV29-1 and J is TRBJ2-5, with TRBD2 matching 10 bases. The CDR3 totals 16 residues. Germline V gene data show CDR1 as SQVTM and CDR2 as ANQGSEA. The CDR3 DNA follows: TGCAGCGTTGAACCTCTGGAGCGGGAGGGTCGAGAGACCAAGTACTTC. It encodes CSVEPLEREGRETKYF.

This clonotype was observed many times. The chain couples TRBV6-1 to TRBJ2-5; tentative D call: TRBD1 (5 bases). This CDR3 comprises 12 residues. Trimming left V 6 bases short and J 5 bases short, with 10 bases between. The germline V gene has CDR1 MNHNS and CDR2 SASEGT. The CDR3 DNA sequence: TGTGCCAGCAGCCAATCAGGGGAGACCCAGTACTTC. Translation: CASSQSGETQYF.

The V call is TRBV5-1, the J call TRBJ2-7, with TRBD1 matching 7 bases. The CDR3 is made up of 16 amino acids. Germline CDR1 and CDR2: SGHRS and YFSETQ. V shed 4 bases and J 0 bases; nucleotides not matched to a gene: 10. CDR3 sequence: CASSERGPADSYEQYF. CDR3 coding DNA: TGCGCCAGCAGCGAAAGGGGGCCAGCGGACTCCTACGAGCAGTACTTC.

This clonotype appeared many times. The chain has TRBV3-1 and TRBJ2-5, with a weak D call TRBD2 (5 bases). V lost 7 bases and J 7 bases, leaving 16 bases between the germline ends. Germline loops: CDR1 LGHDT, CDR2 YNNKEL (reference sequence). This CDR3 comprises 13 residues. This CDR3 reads CASTERDGVTQYF. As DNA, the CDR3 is TGTGCCAGCACGGAACGGGATGGGGTGACCCAGTACTTC.

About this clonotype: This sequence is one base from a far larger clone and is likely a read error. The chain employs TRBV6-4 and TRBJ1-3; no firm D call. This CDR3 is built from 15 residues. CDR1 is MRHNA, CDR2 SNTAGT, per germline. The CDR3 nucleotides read TGTGCCAGCAGTGAAGGACGGATCTCTGTAAACACCATATATTTT. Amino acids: CASSEGRISVNTIYF.

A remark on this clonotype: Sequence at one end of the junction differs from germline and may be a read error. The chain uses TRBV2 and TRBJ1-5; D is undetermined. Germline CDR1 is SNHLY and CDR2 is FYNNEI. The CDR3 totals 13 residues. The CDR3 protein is CASSGGVDHPQHF. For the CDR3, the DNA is TGTGCCAGCAGTGGAGGTGTTGATCATCCCCAGCATTTT.

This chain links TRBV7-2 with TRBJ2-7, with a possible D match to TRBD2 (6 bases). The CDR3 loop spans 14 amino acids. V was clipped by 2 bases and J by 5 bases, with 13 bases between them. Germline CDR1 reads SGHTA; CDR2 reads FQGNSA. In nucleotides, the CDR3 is TGTGCCAGCAGCTTACTGAATACGGGAGACGAGCAGTACTTC. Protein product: CASSLLNTGDEQYF.

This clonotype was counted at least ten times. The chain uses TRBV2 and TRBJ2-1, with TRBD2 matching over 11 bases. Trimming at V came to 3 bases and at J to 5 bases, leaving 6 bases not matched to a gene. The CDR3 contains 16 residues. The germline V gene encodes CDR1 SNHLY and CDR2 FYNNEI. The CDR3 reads CASSDPGTSGHNEQFF. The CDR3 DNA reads TGTGCCAGCAGTGACCCCGGGACTAGCGGTCACAATGAGCAGTTCTTC.

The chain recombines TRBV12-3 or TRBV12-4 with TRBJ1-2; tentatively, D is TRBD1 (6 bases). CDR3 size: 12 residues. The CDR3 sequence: CARGGGDYGYTF. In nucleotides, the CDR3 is TGTGCAAGGGGGGGGGGCGACTATGGCTACACCTTC.

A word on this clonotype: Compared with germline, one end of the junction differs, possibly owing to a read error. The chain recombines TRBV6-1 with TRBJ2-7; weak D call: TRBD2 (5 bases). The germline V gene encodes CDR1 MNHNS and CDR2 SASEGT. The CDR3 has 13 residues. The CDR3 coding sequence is TGTGACAGCAGTTACGTGGGAGTCTACGAGCAGTACTTC. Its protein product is CDSSYVGVYEQYF.

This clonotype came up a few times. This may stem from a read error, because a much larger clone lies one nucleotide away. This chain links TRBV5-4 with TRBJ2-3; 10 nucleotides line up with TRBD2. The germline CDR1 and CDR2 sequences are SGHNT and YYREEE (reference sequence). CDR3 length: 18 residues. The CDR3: CSSSLASSSGSLGDTQYF. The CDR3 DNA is TGTTCCAGCAGCTTGGCCTCCTCTAGCGGGAGTTTAGGAGATACGCAGTATTTT.

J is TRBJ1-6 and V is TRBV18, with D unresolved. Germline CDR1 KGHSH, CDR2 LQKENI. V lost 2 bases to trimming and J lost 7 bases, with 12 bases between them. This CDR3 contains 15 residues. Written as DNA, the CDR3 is TGTGCCAGCTCACCATCCTCTGGTCAGAATTCACCCCTCCACTTT. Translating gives CASSPSSGQNSPLHF. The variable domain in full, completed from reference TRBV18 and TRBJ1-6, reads NAGVMQNPRHLVRRRGQEARLRCSPMKGHSHVYWYRQLPEEGLKFMVYLQKENIIDESGMPKERFSAEFPKEGPSILRIQQVVRGDSAAYFCASSPSSGQNSPLHFGNGTRLTVT.

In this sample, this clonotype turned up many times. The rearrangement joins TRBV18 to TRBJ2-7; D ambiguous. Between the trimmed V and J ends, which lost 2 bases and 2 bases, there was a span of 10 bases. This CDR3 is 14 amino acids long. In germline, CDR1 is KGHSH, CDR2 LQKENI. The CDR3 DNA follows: TGTGCCAGCTCACCATATGGCCGACCCTACGAGCAGTACTTC. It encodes CASSPYGRPYEQYF.

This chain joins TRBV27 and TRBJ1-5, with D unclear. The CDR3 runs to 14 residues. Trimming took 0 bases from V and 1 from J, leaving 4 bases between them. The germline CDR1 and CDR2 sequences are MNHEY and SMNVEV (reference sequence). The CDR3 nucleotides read TGTGCCAGCAGTTTATCGAGGAGCAATCAGCCCCAGCATTTT. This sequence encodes CASSLSRSNQPQHF.

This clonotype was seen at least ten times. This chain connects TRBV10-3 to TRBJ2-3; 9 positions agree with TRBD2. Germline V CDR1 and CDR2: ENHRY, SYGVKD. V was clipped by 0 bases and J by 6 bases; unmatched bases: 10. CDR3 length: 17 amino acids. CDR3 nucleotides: TGTGCCATCAGTGAGTCGGGACTAGCCCGGGCTGTCGATACGCAGTATTTT. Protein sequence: CAISESGLARAVDTQYF.

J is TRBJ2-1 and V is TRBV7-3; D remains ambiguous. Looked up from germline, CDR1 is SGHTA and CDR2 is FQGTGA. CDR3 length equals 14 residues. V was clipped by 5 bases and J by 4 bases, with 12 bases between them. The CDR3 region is CASSPGIEYNEQFF. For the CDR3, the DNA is TGTGCCAGCAGCCCAGGTATAGAGTACAATGAGCAGTTCTTC.

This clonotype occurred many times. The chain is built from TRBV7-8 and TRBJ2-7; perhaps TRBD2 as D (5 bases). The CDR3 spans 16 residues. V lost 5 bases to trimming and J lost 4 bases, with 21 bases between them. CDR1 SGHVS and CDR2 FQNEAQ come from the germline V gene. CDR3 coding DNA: TGTGCCAGCAGCGACCGGGGTGGCAGGTGGGTTTACGAGCAGTACTTC. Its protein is CASSDRGGRWVYEQYF.

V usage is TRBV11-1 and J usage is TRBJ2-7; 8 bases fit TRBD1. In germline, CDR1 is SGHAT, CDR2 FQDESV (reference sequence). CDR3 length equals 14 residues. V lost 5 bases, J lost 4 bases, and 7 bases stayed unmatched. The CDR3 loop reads CASSVGQGLYEQYF. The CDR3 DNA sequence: TGTGCCAGCAGCGTCGGACAGGGACTTTACGAGCAGTACTTC.

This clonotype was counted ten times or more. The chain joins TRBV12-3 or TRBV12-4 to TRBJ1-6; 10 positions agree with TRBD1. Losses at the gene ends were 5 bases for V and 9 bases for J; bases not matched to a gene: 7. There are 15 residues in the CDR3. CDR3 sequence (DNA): TGTGCCAGCAGTCTGGACAGGGGGGGCCGTTCACCCCTCCACTTT. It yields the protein CASSLDRGGRSPLHF.

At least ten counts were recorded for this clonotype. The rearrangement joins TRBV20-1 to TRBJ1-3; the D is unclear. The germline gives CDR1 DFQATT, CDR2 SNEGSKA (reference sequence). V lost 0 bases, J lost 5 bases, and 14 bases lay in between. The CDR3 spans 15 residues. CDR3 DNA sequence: TGCAGTGCTAGAGATCTGGGGTCGGCTAGAAACACCATATATTTT. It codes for CSARDLGSARNTIYF.

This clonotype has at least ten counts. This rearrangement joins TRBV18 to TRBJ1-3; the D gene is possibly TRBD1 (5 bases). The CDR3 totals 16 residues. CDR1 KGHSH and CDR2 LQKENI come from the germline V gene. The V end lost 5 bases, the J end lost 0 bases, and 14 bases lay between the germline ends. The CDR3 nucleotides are TGTGCCAGCTCAAGACGCGACAGAAGCTCTGGAAACACCATATATTTT. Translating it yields CASSRRDRSSGNTIYF. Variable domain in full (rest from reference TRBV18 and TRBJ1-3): NAGVMQNPRHLVRRRGQEARLRCSPMKGHSHVYWYRQLPEEGLKFMVYLQKENIIDESGMPKERFSAEFPKEGPSILRIQQVVRGDSAAYFCASSRRDRSSGNTIYFGEGSWLTVV.

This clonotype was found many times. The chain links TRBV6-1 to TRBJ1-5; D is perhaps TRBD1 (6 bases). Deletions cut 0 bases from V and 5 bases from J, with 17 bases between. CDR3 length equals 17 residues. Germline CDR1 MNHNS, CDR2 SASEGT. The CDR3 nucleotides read TGTGCCAGCAGTGAAGCTCTAGGGGGTTTTTTTTATCAGCCCCAGCATTTT. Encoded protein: CASSEALGGFFYQPQHF.

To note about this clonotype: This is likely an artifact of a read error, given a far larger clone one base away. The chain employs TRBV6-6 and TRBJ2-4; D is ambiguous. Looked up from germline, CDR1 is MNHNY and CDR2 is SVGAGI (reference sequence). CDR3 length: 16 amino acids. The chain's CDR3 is CTSSYSIVGAKNIQYF. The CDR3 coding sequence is TGTACCAGCAGTTACTCGATCGTAGGGGCCAAAAACATTCAGTACTTC.

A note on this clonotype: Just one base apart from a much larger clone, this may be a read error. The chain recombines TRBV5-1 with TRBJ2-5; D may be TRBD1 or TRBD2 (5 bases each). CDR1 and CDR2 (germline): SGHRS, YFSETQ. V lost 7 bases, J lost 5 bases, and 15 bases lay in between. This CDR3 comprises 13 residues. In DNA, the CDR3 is TGCGCCAGCGGTGGGCAGGGACGGGAGACCCAGTACTTC. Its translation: CASGGQGRETQYF.

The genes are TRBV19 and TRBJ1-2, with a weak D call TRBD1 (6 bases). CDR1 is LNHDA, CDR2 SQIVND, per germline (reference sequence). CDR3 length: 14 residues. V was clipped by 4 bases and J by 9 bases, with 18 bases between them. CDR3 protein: CASSNPGAGSSYTF. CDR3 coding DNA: TGTGCCAGTAGTAATCCAGGGGCGGGCAGTAGCTACACCTTC.

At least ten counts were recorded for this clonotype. The CDR3 sequence is CASRVSGRDRGAGDTEAFF. Written as DNA, the CDR3 is TGTGCCAGCAGAGTTTCGGGGCGGGACAGGGGAGCGGGTGACACTGAAGCTTTCTTT. The rearrangement uses TRBV6-1 and TRBJ1-1; 10 bases match TRBD1. V shed 6 bases and J 3 bases; nucleotides not matched to a gene: 19. Germline CDR1 is MNHNS and CDR2 is SASEGT. This CDR3 contains 19 residues.